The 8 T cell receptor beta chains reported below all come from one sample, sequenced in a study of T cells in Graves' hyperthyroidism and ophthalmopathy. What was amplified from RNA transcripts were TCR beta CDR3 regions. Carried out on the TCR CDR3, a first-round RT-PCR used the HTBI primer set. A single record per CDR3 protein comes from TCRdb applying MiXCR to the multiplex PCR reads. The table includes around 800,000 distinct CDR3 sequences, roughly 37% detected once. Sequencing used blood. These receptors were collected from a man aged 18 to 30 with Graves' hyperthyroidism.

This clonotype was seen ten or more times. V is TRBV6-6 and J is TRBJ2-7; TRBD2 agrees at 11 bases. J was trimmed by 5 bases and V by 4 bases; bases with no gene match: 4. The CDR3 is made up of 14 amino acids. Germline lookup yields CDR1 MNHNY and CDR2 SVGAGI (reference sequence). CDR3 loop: CASSLAGGPHEQYF. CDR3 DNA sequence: TGTGCCAGCAGTTTAGCGGGAGGGCCTCACGAGCAGTACTTC.

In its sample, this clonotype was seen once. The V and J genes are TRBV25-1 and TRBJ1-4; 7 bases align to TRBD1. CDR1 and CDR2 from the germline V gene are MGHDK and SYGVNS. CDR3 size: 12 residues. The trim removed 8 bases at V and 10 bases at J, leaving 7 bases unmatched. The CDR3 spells CASSARDRKLFF. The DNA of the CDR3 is TGTGCCAGCTCAGCCCGGGACAGAAAACTGTTTTTT.

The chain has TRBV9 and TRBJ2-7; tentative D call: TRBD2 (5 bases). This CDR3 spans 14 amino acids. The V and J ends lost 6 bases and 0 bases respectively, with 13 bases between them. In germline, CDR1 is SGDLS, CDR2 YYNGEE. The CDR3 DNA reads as TGTGCCAGCACCCAGCGGCTGCCCTCCTACGAGCAGTACTTC. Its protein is CASTQRLPSYEQYF.

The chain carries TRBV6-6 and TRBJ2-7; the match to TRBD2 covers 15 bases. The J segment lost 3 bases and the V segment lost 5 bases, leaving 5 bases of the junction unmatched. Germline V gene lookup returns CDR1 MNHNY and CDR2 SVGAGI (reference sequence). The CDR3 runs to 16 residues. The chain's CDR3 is CASSQGTSGRYYEQYF. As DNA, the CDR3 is TGTGCCAGCAGTCAAGGGACTAGCGGGAGGTACTACGAGCAGTACTTC.

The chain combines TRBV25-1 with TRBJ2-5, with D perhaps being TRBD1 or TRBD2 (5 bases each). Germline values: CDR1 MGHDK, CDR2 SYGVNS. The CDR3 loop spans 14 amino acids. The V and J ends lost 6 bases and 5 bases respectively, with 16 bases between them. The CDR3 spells CASSVLRGVETQYF. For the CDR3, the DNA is TGTGCCAGCAGCGTCCTGCGAGGGGTGGAGACCCAGTACTTC.

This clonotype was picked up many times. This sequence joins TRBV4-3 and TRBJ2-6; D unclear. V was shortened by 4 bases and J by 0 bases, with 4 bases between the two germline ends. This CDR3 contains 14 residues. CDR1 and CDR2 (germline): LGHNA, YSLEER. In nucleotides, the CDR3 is TGCGCCAGCAGCCCAAACTCTGGGGCCAACGTCCTGACTTTC. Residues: CASSPNSGANVLTF.

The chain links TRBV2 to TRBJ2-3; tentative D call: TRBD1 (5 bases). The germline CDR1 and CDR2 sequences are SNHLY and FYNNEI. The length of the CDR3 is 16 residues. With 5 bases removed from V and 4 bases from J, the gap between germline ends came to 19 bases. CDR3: CASSPSTEPGSDTQYF. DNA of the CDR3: TGTGCCAGCAGTCCTTCGACAGAGCCGGGCTCAGATACGCAGTATTTT.

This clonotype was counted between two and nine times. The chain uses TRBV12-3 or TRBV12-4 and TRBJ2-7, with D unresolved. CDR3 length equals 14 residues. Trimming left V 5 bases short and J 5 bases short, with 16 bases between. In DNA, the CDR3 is TGTGCCAGCAGTACAACCCCTAACTACAACGAGCAGTACTTC. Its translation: CASSTTPNYNEQYF.